One and the same sample provided the 26 T cell receptor beta chains below, sequenced in a study of radiation and T cells in renal cell carcinoma. The method was immunoSEQ multiplex PCR; TCRdb's version includes in-frame clones alone and lacks a portion of them. The sample comprises fewer than 150,000 clones, 88% of which are singletons, and more than 5% rests with the top ten. Time point: blood 2 weeks post-SBRT. The treatment is: 15 Gy SBRT to primary tumor, nephrectomy 4 weeks later. The sequencing here drew on blood, taken from a patient whose treatment included radiotherapy and nephrectomy. The source is a woman aged 70-85 years with renal cell carcinoma.

V usage is TRBV5-1 and J usage is TRBJ1-1; 8 bases fit TRBD1. The V gene end was trimmed by 3 bases and the J gene end by 1 base; junction bases not matched to a gene: 2. The germline V gene has CDR1 SGHRS and CDR2 YFSETQ. This CDR3 has 14 amino acids. Written as DNA, the CDR3 is TGCGCCAGCAGCTCCACAGGGGGGAACACTGAAGCTTTCTTT. Translation: CASSSTGGNTEAFF.

V and J are TRBV19 and TRBJ1-2, with D perhaps matching TRBD1 (5 bases). The ends were cut back, 5 bases at V and 6 bases at J, with 13 bases in the middle. This CDR3 contains 13 residues. Germline CDR1 LNHDA, CDR2 SQIVND (reference sequence). The CDR3 DNA reads as TGTGCCAGTAGTCGGGGCAGGGTGGATGGCTACACCTTC. Encoded protein: CASSRGRVDGYTF. Full variable domain (remainder filled in from reference TRBV19 and TRBJ1-2): DGGITQSPKYLFRKEGQNVTLSCEQNLNHDAMYWYRQDPGQGLRLIYYSQIVNDFQKGDIAEGYSVSREKKESFPLTVTSAQKNPTAFYLCASSRGRVDGYTFGSGTRLTVV.

The rearrangement joins TRBV30 to TRBJ2-7; perhaps TRBD1 as D (7 bases). Trimming took 5 bases from V and 0 from J, leaving 11 bases between them. From germline, CDR1 is GTSNPN and CDR2 SVGIG (reference sequence). The CDR3 has 13 residues. In DNA form, the CDR3 reads TGTGCCTGGGGGCGGGACAGCTCCTACGAGCAGTACTTC. Translated: CAWGRDSSYEQYF.

The gene calls are TRBV11-1 and TRBJ1-1; D might be TRBD1 (5 bases). Germline V gene sequence: CDR1 SGHAT, CDR2 FQDESV (reference sequence). The ends were cut back, 5 bases at V and 5 bases at J, with 12 bases in the middle. This CDR3 is built from 13 residues. The CDR3 sequence is CASSISQGTEAFF. The CDR3 nucleotides read TGTGCCAGCAGCATAAGCCAGGGTACTGAAGCTTTCTTT.

The V call is TRBV4-2, the J call TRBJ1-1; 7 nucleotides line up with TRBD1. The CDR3 extends over 16 amino acids. The ends lost 1 base at V and 3 bases at J; junction bases unmatched: 8. Germline V gives CDR1 LGHNA, CDR2 YNFKEQ. Written as DNA, the CDR3 is TGTGCCAGCAGCCAAGCCCTCATAACAGGGGACACTGAAGCTTTCTTT. Its translation: CASSQALITGDTEAFF.

V is TRBV5-8 and J is TRBJ1-2; D gene unclear. CDR1 is SGHTS, CDR2 YDEGEE, per germline. This CDR3 has 13 residues. V lost 4 bases and J 6 bases, leaving 13 bases between the germline ends. CDR3 protein: CASSVRRFDGYTF. The CDR3 DNA reads TGTGCCAGCAGCGTTCGCAGGTTCGATGGCTACACCTTC.

J is TRBJ2-7 and V is TRBV5-4; tentatively, D is TRBD1 or TRBD2 (6 bases each). Germline V CDR1 and CDR2: SGHNT, YYREEE (reference sequence). This CDR3 comprises 15 residues. V lost 2 bases and J lost 0, with 12 bases in between. As DNA, the CDR3 is TGTGCCAGCAGCTTACGGGGGCGGAGCTCCTACGAGCAGTACTTC. This gives the protein CASSLRGRSSYEQYF.

The gene calls are TRBV5-6 and TRBJ1-6; 8 nucleotides agree with TRBD1. The junction had 12 bases not matched to a gene; V was cut back by 0 bases and J by 7 bases. This CDR3 contains 18 residues. In germline, CDR1 is SGHDT, CDR2 YYEEEE. The CDR3 nucleotides are TGTGCCAGCAGCTTGGTCCGCGGACAGGGTTTTGAAAATTCACCCCTCCACTTT. Protein sequence: CASSLVRGQGFENSPLHF.

The chain has TRBV11-2 and TRBJ2-1; D is uncertain. CDR3 size: 14 residues. V lost 5 bases and J lost 8, with 16 bases in between. The germline V gene encodes CDR1 SGHAT and CDR2 FQNNGV. CDR3 bases: TGTGCCAGCAGCAAGGACCCGGTTGGGGATGAGCAGTTCTTC. Amino acid sequence: CASSKDPVGDEQFF.

The J gene is TRBJ2-3, the V gene TRBV7-8, with D unclear. Trimming shortened V by 6 bases and J by 2 bases, and 3 bases separated the two germline ends. Germline V gene sequence: CDR1 SGHVS, CDR2 FQNEAQ. The length of the CDR3 is 11 residues. The CDR3 here is CASRATDTQYF. The DNA for the CDR3 is TGTGCCAGCAGGGCCACAGATACGCAGTATTTT. The full variable domain, completed using reference TRBV7-8 and TRBJ2-3, is GAGVSQSPRYKVAKRGQDVALRCDPISGHVSLFWYQQALGQGPEFLTYFQNEAQLDKSGLPSDRFFAERPEGSVSTLKIQRTQQEDSAVYLCASRATDTQYFGPGTRLTVL.

The J gene is TRBJ2-2, the V gene TRBV7-9; no firm D call. V dropped 3 bases and J dropped 3 bases, with 11 bases sitting between them. Germline V gene data show CDR1 as SEHNR and CDR2 as FQNEAQ (reference sequence). This CDR3 is built from 15 residues. The DNA of the CDR3 is TGTGCCAGCAGCTTTATCCCCCGGGACACCGGGGAGCTGTTTTTT. Its protein is CASSFIPRDTGELFF.

V gene TRBV27 combines with J gene TRBJ2-2, with D maybe TRBD1 (6 bases). V was cut by 2 bases and J by 6 bases, with 13 bases left in between. The CDR3 covers 15 residues. CDR1 is MNHEY and CDR2 is SMNVEV in the germline V gene (reference sequence). The chain's CDR3 is CASSLQGFVAGELFF. In DNA, the CDR3 is TGTGCCAGCAGTTTACAGGGGTTTGTGGCCGGGGAGCTGTTTTTT.

This sequence joins TRBV7-2 and TRBJ2-7; D possibly corresponds to TRBD1 (6 bases). Trimming removed 2 bases from V and 6 bases from J, with 8 bases in between. This CDR3 contains 12 residues. CDR1 and CDR2 (germline): SGHTA, FQGNSA. CDR3 protein: CASSLNRVEQYF. The CDR3 nucleotides read TGTGCCAGCAGCTTAAACAGGGTCGAGCAGTACTTC.

This clone was observed a single time. The CDR3, as DNA: TGTGCCAGTAGTAGGTCGGGGAACTATGGCTACACCTTC. Protein product: CASSRSGNYGYTF. The gene calls are TRBV19 and TRBJ1-2; no reliable D call. Germline values: CDR1 LNHDA, CDR2 SQIVND (reference sequence). The CDR3 totals 13 residues. The V gene lost 4 bases and the J gene lost 2 bases, with 8 bases spanning the gap.

In nucleotides, the CDR3 is TGTGCCAGCAGCTCGACTAGCGGAAAAGAGACCCAGTACTTC. Protein sequence: CASSSTSGKETQYF. This rearrangement joins TRBV7-2 to TRBJ2-5; 9 nucleotides agree with TRBD2. Germline CDR1 is SGHTA and CDR2 is FQGNSA. Losses at the gene ends were 4 bases for V and 3 bases for J; bases not matched to a gene: 3. The CDR3 has 14 amino acids.

This clone appeared a single time. The chain carries TRBV7-9 and TRBJ1-1; TRBD1 matches at 7 bases. Trimming at V came to 5 bases and at J to 4 bases, leaving 4 bases not matched to a gene. CDR3 size: 13 residues. CDR1 and CDR2 from the germline V gene are SEHNR and FQNEAQ (reference sequence). CDR3 bases: TGTGCCAGCAGCGACGGACAGGTCACTGAAGCTTTCTTT. Its translation: CASSDGQVTEAFF.

This chain joins TRBV7-6 and TRBJ1-5; TRBD1 agrees at 9 bases. The CDR3 extends over 15 amino acids. V was pared by 1 base and J by 4 bases, with 2 bases of the junction left unmatched. Germline loops: CDR1 SGHVS, CDR2 FNYEAQ. The CDR3 DNA sequence: TGTGCCAGCAGCTTAGGACAGGGGGTAAATCAGCCCCAGCATTTT. As protein: CASSLGQGVNQPQHF.

The chain links TRBV10-3 to TRBJ2-1; D is uncertain. The CDR3 covers 17 residues. V dropped 2 bases and J dropped 3 bases, with 17 bases sitting between them. Germline V gives CDR1 ENHRY, CDR2 SYGVKD. The CDR3 nucleotides read TGTGCCATCAGTGAGCCCCTAGAAAATATTATCTACAATGAGCAGTTCTTC. Translated, it gives CAISEPLENIIYNEQFF.

This rearrangement joins TRBV9 to TRBJ2-1, with 12 bases aligning to TRBD2. The V gene end was trimmed by 3 bases and the J gene end by 10 bases; junction bases not matched to a gene: 5. In germline, CDR1 is SGDLS, CDR2 YYNGEE. The CDR3 length is 14 residues. CDR3 sequence reads: CASSALAGGGEQFF. The CDR3, as DNA: TGTGCCAGCAGCGCACTAGCGGGGGGAGGAGAGCAGTTCTTC.

In nucleotides, the CDR3 is TGTGCCAGCAGCTCAGACAGGGATAGAAACACCATATATTTT. It codes for CASSSDRDRNTIYF. The V call is TRBV5-6, the J call TRBJ1-3; 7 positions match TRBD1. Trimming cost V 3 bases and J 5 bases; bases outside gene matches: 5. Germline V gene data show CDR1 as SGHDT and CDR2 as YYEEEE. The CDR3 is 14 amino acids.

V and J are TRBV9 and TRBJ1-5; D may be TRBD1 (6 bases). Germline assignment: CDR1 SGDLS and CDR2 YYNGEE. The V and J ends lost 10 bases and 4 bases respectively, with 12 bases between them. The CDR3 consists of 12 residues. The CDR3 loop is CASGTLNQPQHF. CDR3 coding DNA: TGTGCCTCTGGGACACTAAATCAGCCCCAGCATTTT.

J is TRBJ1-2 and V is TRBV5-1; D is uncertain. The germline V gene has CDR1 SGHRS and CDR2 YFSETQ. The CDR3 spans 14 residues. Trimming stripped 5 bases from V and 0 bases from J, with 11 bases between. The CDR3 sequence is CASRTSLSNYGYTF. The CDR3 DNA reads TGCGCCAGCAGAACCAGCCTTTCTAACTATGGCTACACCTTC.

The rearrangement uses TRBV19 and TRBJ2-7, with a possible D match to TRBD2 (5 bases). Trimming removed 7 bases from V and 6 bases from J, with 22 bases in between. CDR1 and CDR2 from the germline V gene are LNHDA and SQIVND (reference sequence). The CDR3 totals 15 residues. CDR3 sequence reads: CASTPREKGRTEQYF. CDR3 DNA: TGTGCCAGTACCCCAAGGGAGAAAGGGCGAACCGAGCAGTACTTC.

This rearrangement joins TRBV30 to TRBJ2-5; 10 bases line up with TRBD2. V trimming: 2 bases; J trimming: 1 base; junction bases outside the gene matches: 7. Germline CDR1 GTSNPN, CDR2 SVGIG (reference sequence). The CDR3 totals 16 residues. In DNA, the CDR3 is TGTGCCTGGAGTCGAAAACTAGCGGGGTCCCAAGAGACCCAGTACTTC. Amino acids: CAWSRKLAGSQETQYF.

V usage is TRBV13 and J usage is TRBJ1-3; D is unclear. The CDR3 consists of 15 residues. The V gene's germline CDR1 is PRHDT and CDR2 FYEKMQ (reference sequence). The germline V and J ends were trimmed by 2 bases and 0 bases, with 8 bases remaining between them. This CDR3 is CASSLRDYSGNTIYF. CDR3 in DNA: TGTGCCAGCAGCTTACGGGATTACTCTGGAAACACCATATATTTT.

This chain uses TRBV4-1 with TRBJ2-4, with 7 nucleotides matching TRBD2. Germline V gives CDR1 MGHRA, CDR2 YSYEKL. This CDR3 has 13 residues. V dropped 1 base and J dropped 15; count of bases not matched to a gene: 9. CDR3 bases: TGCGCCAGCAGCCAAGCTTGGGGCGGGGGTTTGTACTTC. It translates to CASSQAWGGGLYF.